A single T cell receptor (beta chain) is shown here with its context. CDR3 length equals 15 residues. Trimming left V 2 bases short and J 2 bases short, with 12 bases between. Germline V gene sequence: CDR1 MNHEY, CDR2 SVGEGT. Per the authors' pipeline: Estimation of nucleated cell counts was performed using reference gene primer amplification. Libraries were prepared by immunoSEQ multiplex PCR; TCRdb keeps only in-frame clonotypes and omits some of them. Clone size and V and J calls were adopted from that table, with D and trimming inferred from the DNA. The table includes approximately 140,000 clones, around 85% detected once. This record comes from a study of blood T cell repertoires in COVID-19. Study-level information: PBMCs, B-cell-depleted T cells, or T cells provided the cDNA or gDNA that made up the material.

The specimen was peripheral blood. This sequence originates from a man aged 65 to 85 with acute or convalescent COVID-19. The chain joins TRBV6-2 or TRBV6-3 to TRBJ2-5, with unresolved D. The CDR3 here is CASSYPSLGQETQYF. DNA for the CDR3: TGTGCCAGCAGTTACCCTAGTTTGGGTCAAGAGACCCAGTACTTC.